Listed here is a single T cell receptor beta chain. Original processing notes: Reference gene primers were amplified, and this amplification served to estimate nucleated cell counts. Sequencing used immunoSEQ multiplex PCR; TCRdb keeps in-frame clones, though not all of them. V, J and clone size are taken as reported in that table, and D and trimming were inferred from the DNA itself. The repertoire has about 51,000 clones, approximately 90% of them found once; the top ten carry around 3.1%. These data originate in a study of blood T cell repertoires in COVID-19. Turning to the study itself: COVID-19 samples, acute and convalescent, were from the United States, Italy and Spain. PBMCs, B-cell-depleted T cells, or T cells provided the cDNA or gDNA that made up the material.

This TCR was recovered from a man over 45 with acute or convalescent COVID-19. Sequenced: peripheral blood.

CDR3: CASSVAGGPLSEQFF. The CDR3 nucleotides are TGTGCCAGCAGCGTAGCGGGGGGGCCCCTCAGTGAGCAGTTCTTC. The chain couples TRBV9 to TRBJ2-1, with 8 bases lining up with TRBD2. Germline trimming cut 0 bases from V and 9 bases from J; bases unmatched to any gene: 8. There are 15 residues in the CDR3. Germline V gene sequence: CDR1 SGDLS, CDR2 YYNGEE.